One sample yielded the 32 T cell receptor beta chains listed below, sequenced in a study of blood T cell repertoires in COVID-19. Assay used: immunoSEQ multiplex PCR; TCRdb lists only in-frame clones, some missing. The sample carries about 250,000 clones, around four fifths recorded once. Material for sequencing was peripheral blood. These receptors all stem from a woman aged 55-75 years with active or convalescent COVID-19.

The rearrangement uses TRBV15 and TRBJ2-6; a weak D match, TRBD2 (6 bases). CDR1 and CDR2 from the germline V gene are LNHNV and YYDKDF (reference sequence). Trimming cost V 3 bases and J 0 bases, with 12 bases left between them. This CDR3 is built from 17 residues. The DNA of the CDR3 is TGTGCCACCAGCAGGGAGGGACGAAACTCTGGGGCCAACGTCCTGACTTTC. This gives the protein CATSREGRNSGANVLTF.

This sequence joins TRBV15 and TRBJ1-4, with a weak D call TRBD1 (6 bases). This CDR3 has 15 residues. The germline gives CDR1 LNHNV, CDR2 YYDKDF (reference sequence). V was shortened by 7 bases and J by 8 bases, with 20 bases between the two germline ends. CDR3 sequence (DNA): TGTGCCACCAAGGACAGATCTACGGTCGGCGAAAAACTGTTTTTT. It yields the protein CATKDRSTVGEKLFF. The variable domain in full, with the rest retrieved from reference TRBV15 and TRBJ1-4, is DAMVIQNPRYQVTQFGKPVTLSCSQTLNHNVMYWYQQKSSQAPKLLFHYYDKDFNNEADTPDNFQSRRPNTSFCFLDIRSPGLGDTAMYLCATKDRSTVGEKLFFGSGTQLSVL.

As to this clone: Relative to the germline gene, one junction end is altered; a read error may explain this. This chain links TRBV28 with TRBJ2-6; TRBD2 agrees at 8 bases. CDR1 and CDR2 from the germline V gene are MDHEN and SYDVKM. The CDR3 loop spans 16 amino acids. CDR3 DNA sequence: TGTGCCCGCAGGGCGCCGGGGGGGGCGGGGGCCAACGTCCTGACTTTC. Its translation: CARRAPGGAGANVLTF.

This sequence joins TRBV18 and TRBJ2-1; D call uncertain. Germline lookup yields CDR1 KGHSH and CDR2 LQKENI. The CDR3 contains 15 residues. Trimming removed 6 bases from V and 0 bases from J, with 12 bases in between. This CDR3 reads CASSENSGSYNEQFF. CDR3 nucleotide sequence: TGTGCCAGCTCGGAGAATAGTGGCTCCTACAATGAGCAGTTCTTC.

In regard to this clone: The germline gene is not matched at one end of the junction; a read error may be the cause. The genes are TRBV6-5 and TRBJ1-1; perhaps TRBD1 as D (6 bases). The CDR3 sequence is 14 residues long. Germline V gene data show CDR1 as MNHEY and CDR2 as SVGAGI. CDR3 amino acids: CASSYSRGNPEAFF. The CDR3 DNA reads as TGTGCCAGCAGTTACTCTAGGGGGAACCCTGAAGCTTTCTTT.

This clone was observed a handful of times. CDR3 coding DNA: TGTGCCAGCAGTGAGCTGGACAACCCGTATGGCTACACCTTC. Translation gives CASSELDNPYGYTF. The rearrangement links TRBV2 to TRBJ1-2, with D possibly TRBD1 on 5 matching bases. Trimming stripped 3 bases from V and 5 bases from J, with 13 bases between. The CDR3 is 14 amino acids. The germline CDR1 and CDR2 sequences are SNHLY and FYNNEI.

The chain combines TRBV19 with TRBJ2-1, with 14 bases that match TRBD2. Germline loops: CDR1 LNHDA, CDR2 SQIVND (reference sequence). The CDR3 covers 16 residues. With V trimmed by 5 bases and J by 6 bases, 6 bases remained unmatched. This CDR3 is CASSLTGTSGSNEQFF. The CDR3 DNA is TGTGCCAGTAGTCTCACCGGGACTAGCGGGAGCAATGAGCAGTTCTTC.

The chain is built from TRBV6-5 and TRBJ1-1; tentative D call: TRBD1 (5 bases). Trimming removed 7 bases from V and 1 base from J, with 13 bases in between. CDR3 size: 14 residues. Looked up from germline, CDR1 is MNHEY and CDR2 is SVGAGI. The CDR3 DNA reads as TGTGCCAGCACCCGTGGGGGGGGGAACACTGAAGCTTTCTTT. Its protein is CASTRGGGNTEAFF.

The chain combines TRBV6-5 with TRBJ2-5; 10 bases agree with TRBD1. J gave up 5 bases and V 5 bases, and 8 bases lay outside the gene matches. Germline V lookup: CDR1 MNHEY, CDR2 SVGAGI. The CDR3 has 15 amino acids. The CDR3 DNA reads as TGTGCCAGCAGTCCCGGACAGGGGGTTCTCGAGACCCAGTACTTC. The encoded protein is CASSPGQGVLETQYF.

J is TRBJ2-6 and V is TRBV12-1; TRBD2, as called in the table, went unchecked against the DNA. TRBV12-1 is classified as a pseudogene. This CDR3 region has 16 residues. The CDR3 region has the DNA TGTGCCAGCAGCTGGGGAGTTAAGACTGGGGCCAACGTCCTGACTTTC. Its protein is CASSWGVKTGANVLTF.

The chain uses TRBV5-6 and TRBJ2-2; tentatively, D is TRBD2 (6 bases). V shed 3 bases and J shed 4 bases, with 13 bases lying between them. Germline V gene sequence: CDR1 SGHDT, CDR2 YYEEEE. The CDR3 is 15 residues long. This chain's CDR3 is CASSSGTRGTGELFF. For the CDR3, the DNA is TGTGCCAGCAGCTCTGGGACTCGGGGCACCGGGGAGCTGTTTTTT.

There are many counts of this clone. The J gene is TRBJ2-5, the V gene TRBV7-6; tentatively, D is TRBD2 (7 bases). Trimming removed 1 base at V and 5 bases at J, with 14 bases between. The CDR3 runs 15 residues. The germline CDR1 and CDR2 sequences are SGHVS and FNYEAQ. The CDR3 reads CASSLVGGARETQYF. In DNA, the CDR3 is TGTGCCAGCAGCTTAGTTGGGGGGGCGCGTGAGACCCAGTACTTC.

This CDR3 is CAWSPGVYGGYTF. The CDR3 DNA is TGTGCCTGGAGTCCCGGGGTGTATGGAGGCTACACCTTC. The rearrangement links TRBV30 to TRBJ1-2; D ambiguous. The germline CDR1 and CDR2 sequences are GTSNPN and SVGIG (reference sequence). The CDR3 spans 13 residues. Trimming cost V 2 bases and J 8 bases, with 15 bases left between them.

The chain recombines TRBV27 with TRBJ2-3; 9 positions agree with TRBD2. V lost 5 bases to trimming and J lost 2 bases; unmatched junction nucleotides: 8. Germline V gene sequence: CDR1 MNHEY, CDR2 SMNVEV (reference sequence). This CDR3 contains 16 residues. The CDR3: CASSPWTSALTDTQYF. Here the CDR3 DNA reads TGTGCCAGCAGTCCCTGGACTAGCGCCCTCACAGATACGCAGTATTTT.

The chain uses TRBV12-3 or TRBV12-4 and TRBJ2-3; TRBD2 agrees at 10 bases. This CDR3 is built from 13 residues. The CDR3 region is CVSTSGGTDTQYF. As DNA, the CDR3 is TGTGTCAGTACTAGCGGGGGCACAGATACGCAGTATTTT.

The rearrangement joins TRBV12-5 to TRBJ1-1; 11 nucleotides match TRBD1. The ends lost 5 bases at V and 5 bases at J; junction bases unmatched: 4. Looked up from germline, CDR1 is LGHNT and CDR2 is FRNRAP. The CDR3 covers 14 residues. The CDR3 DNA is TGTGCTAGTGGTCCGGGACAGGGGGTTACTGAAGCTTTCTTT. Translated, it gives CASGPGQGVTEAFF.

Notes on this clone: The junction does not match germline at one end; this may be a read error. The V and J genes are TRBV6-1 and TRBJ2-1; 12 nucleotides match TRBD1. This CDR3 spans 15 amino acids. Germline loops: CDR1 MNHNS, CDR2 SASEGT. CDR3 coding DNA: TGTGCCAGCAGGGAAGGGACAGGGGGCAGGAATGAGCAGTTCTTC. Protein sequence: CASREGTGGRNEQFF.

V gene TRBV10-1 combines with J gene TRBJ1-1, with D possibly being TRBD1 (6 bases). V lost 5 bases, J lost 6 bases, and 13 bases lay in between. The CDR3 length is 13 residues. Germline V gene sequence: CDR1 WNHNN, CDR2 SYGVQD (reference sequence). In DNA form, the CDR3 reads TGCGCCAGCAGTTGGGGGCAGAGCGCTGAAGCTTTCTTT. Translation: CASSWGQSAEAFF.

The chain links TRBV25-1 to TRBJ1-2; D might be TRBD1 (6 bases). Deletions cut 5 bases from V and 1 base from J, with 11 bases between. The CDR3 length is 14 residues. The germline gives CDR1 MGHDK, CDR2 SYGVNS. The CDR3 DNA reads TGTGCCAGCAGTACACAGGGATTTAACTATGGCTACACCTTC. Its translation: CASSTQGFNYGYTF.

This chain links TRBV13 with TRBJ2-1, with 16 bases aligning to TRBD2. This CDR3 comprises 18 residues. Germline CDR1 PRHDT, CDR2 FYEKMQ (reference sequence). V was clipped by 5 bases and J by 4 bases; unmatched bases: 8. The CDR3 spells CASSPGLAGGPGYNEQFF. CDR3 bases: TGTGCCAGCAGCCCGGGACTAGCGGGAGGGCCGGGTTACAATGAGCAGTTCTTC.

The chain links TRBV10-1 to TRBJ2-5; D not certain. The V end lost 0 bases, the J end lost 9 bases, and 14 bases lay between the germline ends. The CDR3 has 14 residues. Germline V gives CDR1 WNHNN, CDR2 SYGVQD (reference sequence). The CDR3 region is CASSESGQPRSQYF. CDR3 nucleotides: TGCGCCAGCAGTGAGTCTGGCCAGCCCAGGTCCCAGTACTTC.

In its sample, this clone was seen a few times. The rearrangement joins TRBV4-1 to TRBJ1-4; 7 nucleotides match TRBD1. V was pared by 4 bases and J by 0 bases, with 2 bases of the junction left unmatched. The CDR3 runs to 15 residues. Looked up from germline, CDR1 is MGHRA and CDR2 is YSYEKL. Here the CDR3 DNA reads TGCGCCAGCAGCCCACAGGGGACAACTAATGAAAAACTGTTTTTT. Translation: CASSPQGTTNEKLFF.

As concerns this clone: Other nucleotide sequences from this sample produce the same CDR3. This chain connects TRBV11-2 to TRBJ2-7; 11 positions agree with TRBD1. The CDR3 has 14 residues. Losses at the gene ends were 5 bases for V and 2 bases for J; bases not matched to a gene: 2. Germline V CDR1 and CDR2: SGHAT, FQNNGV. CDR3 region: CASSLGQGAYEQYV. The CDR3 DNA is TGTGCCAGCAGCCTGGGACAGGGGGCCTACGAGCAGTACGTC.

This clone came up once. The chain couples TRBV27 to TRBJ2-7; 8 bases are a match to TRBD1. CDR3 size: 14 residues. The germline V gene has CDR1 MNHEY and CDR2 SMNVEV (reference sequence). J gave up 2 bases and V 5 bases, and 5 bases lay outside the gene matches. The CDR3 nucleotides are TGTGCCAGCAGTCTTGGACAGGGCCCCTACGAGCAGTACGTC. It translates to CASSLGQGPYEQYV.

This sequence joins TRBV14 and TRBJ2-3; D uncertain. There are 16 residues in the CDR3. Germline V CDR1 and CDR2: SGHDN, FVKESK. V dropped 4 bases and J dropped 2 bases, with 16 bases sitting between them. CDR3 protein: CASSPYLGRITDTQYF. The CDR3 DNA is TGTGCCAGCAGCCCCTATTTGGGCAGGATCACAGATACGCAGTATTTT.

The chain links TRBV11-3 to TRBJ2-3; D gene unclear. Germline V lookup: CDR1 SGHNT, CDR2 YENEEA. V lost 0 bases and J lost 2, with 9 bases in between. The CDR3 covers 15 residues. The CDR3 loop reads CASSLDRVDTDTQYF. Here the CDR3 DNA reads TGTGCCAGCAGCTTAGATCGAGTAGACACAGATACGCAGTATTTT.

This sequence joins TRBV7-9 and TRBJ2-1; TRBD2 aligns across 9 bases. The CDR3 sequence is 16 residues long. The V gene's germline CDR1 is SEHNR and CDR2 FQNEAQ (reference sequence). Trimming at V came to 1 base and at J to 2 bases, leaving 3 bases not matched to a gene. The CDR3 nucleotides are TGTGCCAGCAGCTTAGGATTAGCGGGGGCCTACAATGAGCAGTTCTTC. Protein: CASSLGLAGAYNEQFF.

The J gene is TRBJ2-3, the V gene TRBV5-1, with TRBD2 identical over 9 bases. The germline V gene encodes CDR1 SGHRS and CDR2 YFSETQ. The V gene end was trimmed by 5 bases and the J gene end by 2 bases; junction bases not matched to a gene: 9. CDR3 length: 16 amino acids. The CDR3 nucleotides read TGCGCCAGCAGTTACAGCGGGGGGACTTCCACAGATACGCAGTATTTT. Translation gives CASSYSGGTSTDTQYF.

The rearrangement joins TRBV28 to TRBJ1-4; D is ambiguous. V was cut by 1 base and J by 5 bases, with 8 bases left in between. CDR3 size: 14 residues. CDR1 MDHEN and CDR2 SYDVKM come from the germline V gene. The CDR3 spells CASSLFRSNEKLFF. The CDR3 bases are TGTGCCAGCAGTTTATTTCGGTCAAATGAAAAACTGTTTTTT.

This rearrangement joins TRBV15 to TRBJ1-1, with 9 bases aligning to TRBD1. Unmatched junction bases numbered 7, after V lost 0 bases and J lost 5 bases. The CDR3 runs 16 residues. CDR1 LNHNV and CDR2 YYDKDF come from the germline V gene (reference sequence). Written as DNA, the CDR3 is TGTGCCACCAGCAGAGATCTGGGGACAGGGACAACTGAAGCTTTCTTT. This sequence encodes CATSRDLGTGTTEAFF.

Ten or more counts support this clone. This chain connects TRBV7-8 to TRBJ1-1; tentatively, D is TRBD1 (6 bases). There are 15 residues in the CDR3. Between the trimmed V and J ends, which lost 5 bases and 0 bases, there was a span of 13 bases. Germline values: CDR1 SGHVS, CDR2 FQNEAQ. As DNA, the CDR3 is TGTGCCAGCAGCCTAGGACAGAGAATGAACACTGAAGCTTTCTTT. Translation gives CASSLGQRMNTEAFF.

The chain has TRBV29-1 and TRBJ1-2; TRBD1 might be the D (5 bases). CDR1 SQVTM and CDR2 ANQGSEA come from the germline V gene. The CDR3 covers 13 residues. The germline V and J ends were trimmed by 6 bases and 7 bases, with 18 bases remaining between them. The CDR3 loop is CSVLIGGAGGYTF. CDR3 DNA sequence: TGCAGCGTCCTCATAGGCGGGGCAGGTGGCTACACCTTC.